The 30 T cell receptor beta chains below all came from one sample that was sequenced in a study of post-analysis software for immune sequencing data. Study-wide results and caveats: Patients carried 4 or 5 TRBV segments more frequently than controls did, and TRBV5-6, TRBV5-1 and TRBV20-1 were among them.

The antigens these receptors bind are not known. Unique molecular identifiers tagged the TCR beta cDNA libraries. TCRdb re-analysed the PCR reads in MiXCR, keeping a single row per CDR3 protein. This table has around 400,000 distinct CDR3 sequences, approximately 39% appearing once. Input material: blood. Receptors originate from a girl aged 2-9 years with multiple sclerosis.

The table lists this clonotype with a few counts. The chain recombines TRBV15 with TRBJ1-1; D remains ambiguous. Germline CDR1 LNHNV, CDR2 YYDKDF (reference sequence). This CDR3 spans 15 amino acids. V lost 0 bases to trimming and J lost 11 bases, with 19 bases between them. CDR3 sequence: CATSRDLEKRSSAFF. CDR3 in DNA: TGTGCCACCAGCAGAGATTTGGAGAAACGAAGCTCGGCTTTCTTT.

This clonotype showed up just a few times. A read error may produce the germline difference seen at one junction end. The rearrangement joins TRBV7-9 to TRBJ2-5; D gene ambiguous. Germline CDR1 and CDR2: SEHNR and FQNEAQ (reference sequence). The CDR3 covers 13 residues. CDR3 loop: CASRLDIEETQYF. The CDR3 DNA is TGTGCCAGCCGCTTAGACATTGAAGAGACCCAGTACTTC.

This clonotype has only a few counts. The rearrangement links TRBV7-6 to TRBJ1-2, with 8 positions matching TRBD1. The germline V gene encodes CDR1 SGHVS and CDR2 FNYEAQ. The length of the CDR3 is 12 residues. The junction had 4 bases not matched to a gene; V was cut back by 5 bases and J by 8 bases. The CDR3 DNA reads as TGTGCCAGCAGCAAGACAGGGGTCGGCTACACCTTC. Translation: CASSKTGVGYTF.

In this sample, this clonotype turned up a few times. The chain employs TRBV10-3 and TRBJ2-7; 7 positions match TRBD2. With 0 bases clipped from V and 2 bases from J, the junction kept 10 bases outside the gene matches. Germline V gene lookup returns CDR1 ENHRY and CDR2 SYGVKD. The CDR3 is 17 amino acids. The CDR3 DNA is TGTGCCATCAGTGAGTCGATGACCGGGGGGTTTCCCTACGAGCAGTACTTC. Translated: CAISESMTGGFPYEQYF.

The chain carries TRBV29-1 and TRBJ2-7; the D is unclear. V was cut by 6 bases and J by 0 bases, with 12 bases left in between. CDR3 length: 13 residues. Germline CDR1 reads SQVTM; CDR2 reads ANQGSEA. The CDR3 here is CSVDKTDSYEQYF. Here the CDR3 DNA reads TGCAGCGTCGATAAAACGGACTCCTACGAGCAGTACTTC.

The chain recombines TRBV6-1 with TRBJ2-7; a possible D gene is TRBD2 (6 bases). There are 17 residues in the CDR3. Trimming stripped 6 bases from V and 0 bases from J, with 21 bases between. CDR1 and CDR2 from the germline V gene are MNHNS and SASEGT. Here the CDR3 DNA reads TGTGCCAGCAGCTCTCCGGCGGGGTGGGGGGTCTCCTACGAGCAGTACTTC. Its translation is CASSSPAGWGVSYEQYF.

The V gene is TRBV15, the J gene TRBJ2-1; TRBD2 aligns across 14 bases. The V segment lost 3 bases and the J segment 5 bases; nucleotides outside the gene matches: 15. Germline lookup yields CDR1 LNHNV and CDR2 YYDKDF (reference sequence). The CDR3 totals 20 residues. CDR3 protein: CATSSTWGLAGVMGDNEQFF. The CDR3 DNA reads TGTGCCACCAGCAGTACCTGGGGACTAGCGGGAGTCATGGGCGACAATGAGCAGTTCTTC.

The sample holds a few counts of this clonotype. The chain carries TRBV4-1 and TRBJ2-7; D gene unclear. The J call may be in error: the DNA end matches TRBJ2-4 better. The germline V gene encodes CDR1 MGHRA and CDR2 YSYEKL. The CDR3 covers 13 residues. CDR3 coding DNA: TGCGCCAGCAGCCAAGGGCTAGTCAACATTCAGTACTTC. Translating it yields CASSQGLVNIQYF.

The genes are TRBV20-1 and TRBJ2-7, with 7 bases aligning to TRBD2. The J call may be wrong; the DNA end is better matched by TRBJ2-5. The CDR3 spans 16 residues. Germline V gives CDR1 DFQATT, CDR2 SNEGSKA (reference sequence). Here the CDR3 reads CSARDRYGGKQETQYF. The DNA for the CDR3 is TGCAGTGCTAGAGATCGCTACGGGGGGAAGCAAGAGACCCAGTACTTC.

This clonotype was seen a few times. V gene TRBV6-6 combines with J gene TRBJ2-7; the match to TRBD1 covers 8 bases. V was clipped by 2 bases and J by 2 bases; unmatched bases: 8. The CDR3 is 16 residues long. From germline, CDR1 is MNHNY and CDR2 SVGAGI (reference sequence). The CDR3: CASSYGDGQGAYEQYF. DNA for the CDR3: TGTGCCAGCAGTTACGGCGACGGACAGGGTGCCTACGAGCAGTACTTC.

The chain employs TRBV7-9 and TRBJ2-3; 7 nucleotides align to TRBD1. The germline CDR1 and CDR2 sequences are SEHNR and FQNEAQ (reference sequence). This CDR3 has 16 residues. The ends lost 5 bases at V and 0 bases at J; junction bases unmatched: 8. In nucleotides, the CDR3 is TGTGCCAGCAGCCCTAAGACAGGGACGAGCACAGATACGCAGTATTTT. This codes for CASSPKTGTSTDTQYF.

This rearrangement joins TRBV5-1 to TRBJ2-1, with TRBD2 matching over 13 bases. There are 16 residues in the CDR3. Germline assignment: CDR1 SGHRS and CDR2 YFSETQ. V gave up 4 bases and J gave up 6 bases; unmatched junction bases: 7. The CDR3 nucleotides read TGCGCCAGCAGCCCTACTAGCGGGGGGGCCGCCAATGAGCAGTTCTTC. This translates into CASSPTSGGAANEQFF. The full variable domain, completed using reference TRBV5-1 and TRBJ2-1, is KAGVTQTPRYLIKTRGQQVTLSCSPISGHRSVSWYQQTPGQGLQFLFEYFSETQRNKGNFPGRFSGRQFSNSRSEMNVSTLELGDSALYLCASSPTSGGAANEQFFGPGTRLTVL.

This clonotype occurred many times. The chain uses TRBV6-1 and TRBJ1-5; D not resolved. Germline CDR1 and CDR2: MNHNS and SASEGT. The CDR3 has 15 residues. V was shortened by 1 base and J by 2 bases, with 9 bases between the two germline ends. CDR3 sequence reads: CASSEDPSGNQPQHF. CDR3 nucleotides: TGTGCCAGCAGTGAAGACCCCTCGGGCAATCAGCCCCAGCATTTT.

The table lists this clonotype with a few counts. V gene TRBV19 combines with J gene TRBJ1-2; D not resolved. CDR1 and CDR2 (germline): LNHDA, SQIVND (reference sequence). The germline V and J ends were trimmed by 7 bases and 0 bases, with 18 bases remaining between them. CDR3 length equals 16 residues. CDR3 DNA sequence: TGTGCCAGTAACCCCCCGAGGGCAACGACTAACTATGGCTACACCTTC. This gives the protein CASNPPRATTNYGYTF.

Notes on this clonotype: The junction departs from germline at one end; a sequencing error may be responsible. The chain is built from TRBV4-3 and TRBJ2-1; D may be TRBD1 or TRBD2 (5 bases each). This CDR3 is built from 17 residues. CDR1 is LGHNA, CDR2 YSLEER, per germline. CDR3 sequence reads: CANSLRAASTQRGEQFF. The CDR3 nucleotides are TGCGCCAACAGCCTCAGGGCGGCCTCCACACAACGAGGGGAGCAGTTCTTC.

This sequence joins TRBV7-9 and TRBJ2-5; 9 bases match TRBD1. V was clipped by 5 bases and J by 4 bases; unmatched bases: 8. Per germline, CDR1 SEHNR and CDR2 FQNEAQ (reference sequence). The CDR3 is made up of 15 amino acids. CDR3: CASSLTPTGGETQYF. Written as DNA, the CDR3 is TGTGCCAGCAGCCTGACTCCGACAGGGGGAGAGACCCAGTACTTC.

The V call is TRBV28, the J call TRBJ1-6; unclear D gene. V lost 2 bases and J 10 bases, leaving 12 bases between the germline ends. Per the germline V gene, CDR1 is MDHEN and CDR2 is SYDVKM. The CDR3 is made up of 14 amino acids. The CDR3 spells CASSLRASGSPLHF. The CDR3 DNA reads TGTGCCAGCAGTTTAAGGGCAAGCGGGTCACCCCTCCACTTT.

J is TRBJ2-1 and V is TRBV7-2, with D tentatively TRBD2 (6 bases). The CDR3 extends over 14 amino acids. Trimming pared 1 base from V and 8 bases from J, leaving 12 bases between. CDR1 and CDR2 from the germline V gene are SGHTA and FQGNSA. The chain's CDR3 is CASSLGGGRHEQFF. The CDR3 nucleotides are TGTGCCAGCAGCTTAGGTGGAGGGAGGCATGAGCAGTTCTTC.

This clonotype was seen a few times. The rearrangement uses TRBV7-3 and TRBJ2-3; no reliable D call. The germline V gene has CDR1 SGHTA and CDR2 FQGTGA. Trimming stripped 1 base from V and 0 bases from J, with 11 bases between. The CDR3 contains 16 residues. CDR3 nucleotide sequence: TGTGCCAGCAGCTTAAGACTCGGATCTAGCACAGATACGCAGTATTTT. This sequence encodes CASSLRLGSSTDTQYF.

This clonotype has just a few counts. This chain connects TRBV20-1 to TRBJ1-5, with D perhaps TRBD1 (6 bases). The CDR3 is 14 residues long. Germline CDR1 reads DFQATT; CDR2 reads SNEGSKA (reference sequence). Trimming took off 6 bases at V and 0 bases at J, with 12 bases between the two ends. As DNA, the CDR3 is TGCAGTGCAGAGAACAGGGCTAGCAATCAGCCCCAGCATTTT. Translation gives CSAENRASNQPQHF.

The chain links TRBV29-1 to TRBJ2-1; D gene unclear. Germline CDR1 and CDR2: SQVTM and ANQGSEA. The CDR3 covers 12 residues. V dropped 4 bases and J dropped 8 bases, with 12 bases sitting between them. The DNA for the CDR3 is TGCAGCGTTGTGTCCCTCCTGGATGAGCAGTTCTTC. Its translation: CSVVSLLDEQFF.

The chain is built from TRBV5-1 and TRBJ2-7, with TRBD2 identical over 7 bases. The CDR3 is 15 residues long. V lost 2 bases, J lost 6 bases, and 11 bases stayed unmatched. Germline loops: CDR1 SGHRS, CDR2 YFSETQ. The CDR3 here is CASSFVSGGIAEQYF. CDR3 nucleotides: TGCGCCAGCAGCTTCGTTTCGGGAGGAATTGCCGAGCAGTACTTC.

This clonotype was seen a few times. This chain uses TRBV27 with TRBJ2-5, with 7 positions matching TRBD1. The CDR3 is made up of 17 amino acids. CDR1 and CDR2 from the germline V gene are MNHEY and SMNVEV (reference sequence). V was pared by 5 bases and J by 1 base, with 13 bases of the junction left unmatched. CDR3 in DNA: TGTGCCAGCAGTCCCAGACCTGACAGGGCCCTCCAAGAGACCCAGTACTTC. Translating it yields CASSPRPDRALQETQYF.

The chain links TRBV15 to TRBJ2-7; D unclear. The end of the DNA fits TRBJ2-5 better, so the J call may be wrong. The CDR3 totals 16 residues. CDR1 is LNHNV and CDR2 is YYDKDF in the germline V gene (reference sequence). The CDR3 sequence is CATSRDRWRTQETQYF. The CDR3 coding sequence is TGTGCCACCAGCAGAGATCGTTGGCGGACCCAAGAGACCCAGTACTTC.

This chain uses TRBV20-1 with TRBJ2-3; 7 bases align to TRBD2. The CDR3 is 20 residues long. Germline V CDR1 and CDR2: DFQATT, SNEGSKA (reference sequence). V lost 1 base, J lost 0 bases, and 19 bases stayed unmatched. CDR3 DNA sequence: TGCAGTGCTAGAGTTAATATGCGGCGGGAGTCCAGGGTCAGCACAGATACGCAGTATTTT. Translating it yields CSARVNMRRESRVSTDTQYF.

This chain connects TRBV7-9 to TRBJ2-1; 10 bases align to TRBD1. The CDR3 loop spans 15 amino acids. Per the germline V gene, CDR1 is SEHNR and CDR2 is FQNEAQ (reference sequence). V trimming: 4 bases; J trimming: 7 bases; junction bases outside the gene matches: 7. The CDR3 nucleotides are TGTGCCAGCAGCTCCCGGGGACAGGGGTGGAATGAGCAGTTCTTC. It codes for CASSSRGQGWNEQFF.

The rearrangement links TRBV6-5 to TRBJ2-6; D gene uncertain. Germline CDR1 is MNHEY and CDR2 is SVGAGI. This CDR3 contains 16 residues. Trimming removed 2 bases at V and 1 base at J, with 9 bases between. CDR3 residues: CASSYRYASGANVLTF. The CDR3 DNA reads as TGTGCCAGCAGTTACCGATACGCATCTGGGGCCAACGTCCTGACTTTC.

A few counts support this clonotype. The V gene is TRBV6-2 or TRBV6-3, the J gene TRBJ1-5; D uncertain. CDR3 size: 12 residues. Germline-derived CDR1 and CDR2 are MNHEY and SVGEGT. The ends were cut back, 8 bases at V and 6 bases at J, with 11 bases in the middle. CDR3 protein: CASGLTSQPQHF. The CDR3 DNA sequence: TGTGCCAGCGGACTAACAAGTCAGCCCCAGCATTTT.

The J gene is TRBJ2-1, the V gene TRBV24-1, with D possibly being TRBD2 (6 bases). The CDR3 spans 14 residues. Germline assignment: CDR1 KGHDR and CDR2 SFDVKD. Trimming stripped 4 bases from V and 9 bases from J, with 15 bases between. As DNA, the CDR3 is TGTGCCACCAGTGACCGCGGGGCGATGGGTGAGCAGTTCTTC. Its translation: CATSDRGAMGEQFF.

For the CDR3, the DNA is TGTGCCAGCAGCCCCCGTCAACGGACGGGTACTAGCACAGATACGCAGTATTTT. This sequence encodes CASSPRQRTGTSTDTQYF. This rearrangement joins TRBV7-9 to TRBJ2-3; no definite D call. Germline loops: CDR1 SEHNR, CDR2 FQNEAQ (reference sequence). The CDR3 sequence is 18 residues long. Trimming took 5 bases from V and 0 from J, leaving 21 bases between them.